This T cell receptor beta chain was profiled in a study of cytomegalovirus exposure and HLA in healthy donors. The study's findings and limits: Researchers had no immune exposure information except CMV serostatus available. A few chains tied to CMV proved CMV antigen-specific in vitro. Per published accounts, TCR beta sequences correctly predicted the HLA-A and HLA-B alleles of most subjects. Analysis was carried out at a later point, and it linked a missense DCLRE1C variant to TCR beta V- and J-gene trimming.

The CDR3 runs 14 residues. The V and J ends lost 5 bases and 8 bases, in that order; junction bases with no gene match: 5. Germline V gives CDR1 SEHNR, CDR2 FQNEAQ (reference sequence). With regard to this clone: Its antigen remains unidentified. This sample also contains other DNA sequences that code for the same CDR3.

A multiplex PCR was run with 60 Vbeta primers and 13 Jbeta primers. TCRdb's table, derived via immunoSEQ multiplex PCR, lists solely in-frame clones and lacks some. Of about 190,000 clones listed, roughly 84% are singletons. The TCR sequence derives from a woman aged 50 to 60 in good health and CMV-seropositive. Sequencing was carried out using PBMCs. The rearrangement links TRBV7-9 to TRBJ1-4, with 10 bases that match TRBD1. The CDR3 coding sequence is TGTGCCAGCAGCCCGGGACAGGGGAACGAAAAACTGTTTTTT. This translates into CASSPGQGNEKLFF.